The 15 T cell receptor beta chains below were found in one sample sequenced in a study of cytomegalovirus exposure and HLA in healthy donors. PCR involved 60 Vbeta and 13 Jbeta primers. Some clones are missing from TCRdb's copy, which holds only in-frame ones; the method was immunoSEQ multiplex PCR. The profile covers over 150,000 clones, with about four fifths appearing a single time and roughly 4.4% taken by the ten largest. Specimen: PBMCs. Receptors originate from a man in his thirties or forties in good health and CMV-seronegative.

The V gene is TRBV7-2, the J gene TRBJ1-5; D gene unclear. The germline V gene encodes CDR1 SGHTA and CDR2 FQGNSA. The CDR3 runs to 13 residues. V gave up 5 bases and J gave up 6 bases, with 11 bases separating them. CDR3 DNA sequence: TGTGCCAGCAGCCAAGATCCAGGTCAGCCCCAGCATTTT. Amino acid sequence: CASSQDPGQPQHF.

With respect to this clone: One end of the junction fails to match germline, which may point to a read error. V usage is TRBV30 and J usage is TRBJ1-5; D unresolved. The CDR3 contains 13 residues. The germline gives CDR1 GTSNPN, CDR2 SVGIG (reference sequence). The CDR3 is CAWAQTAEGPSIF. The CDR3 DNA reads as TGTGCCTGGGCTCAGACCGCGGAGGGTCCCAGCATTTTT.

This clone was detected once. The V and J genes are TRBV4-1 and TRBJ1-3; D is perhaps TRBD1 (6 bases). Per germline, CDR1 MGHRA and CDR2 YSYEKL. This CDR3 comprises 18 residues. V lost 0 bases and J lost 3, with 18 bases in between. The CDR3 DNA follows: TGCGCCAGCAGCCAAGAGGATGGGCTAGAAGGGGGTGGAAACACCATATATTTT. Protein product: CASSQEDGLEGGGNTIYF.

V is TRBV6-5 and J is TRBJ2-4; TRBD1 is a possible D gene (6 bases). The CDR3 has 15 residues. Germline CDR1 is MNHEY and CDR2 is SVGAGI. V lost 6 bases and J 0 bases, leaving 12 bases between the germline ends. CDR3: CASSRGQSAKNIQYF. The CDR3 DNA reads TGTGCCAGCAGCAGAGGACAGTCAGCCAAAAACATTCAGTACTTC.

This chain uses TRBV27 with TRBJ1-3; the D gene is possibly TRBD1 (5 bases). Germline lookup yields CDR1 MNHEY and CDR2 SMNVEV (reference sequence). This CDR3 is 15 amino acids long. Trimming stripped 6 bases from V and 0 bases from J, with 12 bases between. The CDR3 region has the DNA TGTGCCAGCAGCCTAGACAGCCTCTCTGGAAACACCATATATTTT. Protein product: CASSLDSLSGNTIYF.

V gene TRBV9 combines with J gene TRBJ1-6; D perhaps matches TRBD1 (6 bases). CDR3 length: 15 residues. The ends were cut back, 3 bases at V and 5 bases at J, with 12 bases in the middle. Per the germline V gene, CDR1 is SGDLS and CDR2 is YYNGEE. The CDR3 spells CASSEQGPHNSPLHF. CDR3 nucleotide sequence: TGTGCCAGCAGCGAACAGGGCCCCCATAATTCACCCCTCCACTTT.

The CDR3 here is CAWSAGTSSTDTQYF. CDR3 nucleotides: TGTGCCTGGAGCGCAGGGACTTCTAGCACAGATACGCAGTATTTT. V is TRBV30 and J is TRBJ2-3, with a possible D match to TRBD2 (6 bases). The V end was cut by 3 bases, the J end by 0 bases, with 13 bases between. Germline V lookup: CDR1 GTSNPN, CDR2 SVGIG (reference sequence). CDR3 length: 15 residues.

This sequence joins TRBV6-6 and TRBJ1-1; TRBD1 matches 7 bases. The germline CDR1 and CDR2 sequences are MNHNY and SVGAGI (reference sequence). This CDR3 is built from 16 residues. The junction had 10 bases not matched to a gene; V was cut back by 2 bases and J by 4 bases. The DNA of the CDR3 is TGTGCCAGCAGTTACACCTGGACAGGAGATAGCACTGAAGCTTTCTTT. Its protein is CASSYTWTGDSTEAFF.

The chain couples TRBV19 to TRBJ2-1; 9 bases are shared with TRBD2. Per the germline V gene, CDR1 is LNHDA and CDR2 is SQIVND (reference sequence). CDR3 length equals 14 residues. The V gene end was trimmed by 5 bases and the J gene end by 8 bases; junction bases not matched to a gene: 7. The CDR3 bases are TGTGCCAGTAGTTCGCATAGCGGGAGCTATGAGCAGTTCTTC. Translated: CASSSHSGSYEQFF.

The chain carries TRBV5-4 and TRBJ2-2; D remains unclear. Germline V gene lookup returns CDR1 SGHNT and CDR2 YYREEE (reference sequence). The V and J ends lost 7 bases and 0 bases respectively, with 16 bases between them. CDR3 length: 16 residues. The CDR3 spells CASLREGATNTGELFF. The CDR3 DNA is TGTGCCAGCCTTCGAGAAGGAGCTACGAACACCGGGGAGCTGTTTTTT.

This sequence joins TRBV5-1 and TRBJ2-2; tentative D call: TRBD2 (5 bases). Trimming shortened V by 4 bases and J by 0 bases, and 10 bases separated the two germline ends. From germline, CDR1 is SGHRS and CDR2 YFSETQ. The CDR3 consists of 15 residues. The chain's CDR3 is CASSPDFSNTGELFF. Here the CDR3 DNA reads TGCGCCAGCAGCCCGGACTTCTCGAACACCGGGGAGCTGTTTTTT.

This rearrangement joins TRBV29-1 to TRBJ2-7; tentative D call: TRBD2 (5 bases). V was cut by 5 bases and J by 3 bases, with 11 bases left in between. The germline gives CDR1 SQVTM, CDR2 ANQGSEA. The CDR3 is 12 amino acids. CDR3 in amino acids: CSVLTSGYEQYF. The CDR3 DNA follows: TGCAGCGTTCTGACGAGCGGCTACGAGCAGTACTTC.

V is TRBV15 and J is TRBJ2-1; tentatively, D is TRBD2 (6 bases). Germline V gene lookup returns CDR1 LNHNV and CDR2 YYDKDF (reference sequence). V dropped 8 bases and J dropped 9 bases, with 20 bases sitting between them. This CDR3 spans 14 amino acids. As DNA, the CDR3 is TGTGCCACCGGACCGGGGGTGGGACGGAGTGAGCAGTTCTTC. This sequence encodes CATGPGVGRSEQFF.

In its sample, this clone was seen a few times. The rearrangement joins TRBV7-3 to TRBJ2-7; TRBD2 matches at 8 bases. Germline-derived CDR1 and CDR2 are SGHTA and FQGTGA. V lost 7 bases, J lost 7 bases, and 9 bases stayed unmatched. The CDR3 sequence is 13 residues long. The chain's CDR3 is CASITGGGREQYF. In DNA form, the CDR3 reads TGTGCCAGCATTACGGGGGGGGGTCGAGAGCAGTACTTC.

This CDR3 reads CAGDSGDYEQYF. In DNA, the CDR3 is TGTGCCGGGGACAGTGGGGACTACGAGCAGTACTTC. This chain joins TRBV7-9 and TRBJ2-7; 7 bases align to TRBD1. The CDR3 runs 12 residues. V dropped 11 bases and J dropped 3; count of bases not matched to a gene: 7. Looked up from germline, CDR1 is SEHNR and CDR2 is FQNEAQ (reference sequence).